The 17 T cell receptor beta chains below all came from one sample that was sequenced in a study of T cell responses to AZD1222 COVID-19 vaccine. The table came from immunoSEQ multiplex PCR; TCRdb's copy has only in-frame clones and leaves some out. The sample includes about 150,000 clones, 70% to 90% of them seen just once. Here the sequenced sample was peripheral blood, taken after recovery from COVID-19. The source is an adult who had recovered from COVID-19.

The chain uses TRBV3-1 (or the pseudogene TRBV3-2) and TRBJ2-1; D is undetermined. Trimming cost V 3 bases and J 3 bases, with 9 bases left between them. Germline V gives CDR1 LGHDT, CDR2 YNNKEL (reference sequence). The CDR3 is 14 amino acids. The CDR3, as DNA: TGTGCCAGCAGCCAGGGGAATAACTACAATGAGCAGTTCTTC. Translated, it gives CASSQGNNYNEQFF.

This clone has just one count. The chain is built from TRBV5-8 and TRBJ2-7; a possible D gene is TRBD1 (6 bases). The germline V gene encodes CDR1 SGHTS and CDR2 YDEGEE. CDR3 length equals 14 residues. The ends were cut back, 4 bases at V and 3 bases at J, with 14 bases in the middle. The CDR3 protein is CASSRGQFNYEQYF. CDR3 sequence (DNA): TGTGCCAGCAGCAGAGGACAGTTTAACTACGAGCAGTACTTC.

The rearrangement uses TRBV19 and TRBJ1-1, with 7 positions matching TRBD1. The germline gives CDR1 LNHDA, CDR2 SQIVND (reference sequence). The CDR3 is made up of 12 amino acids. V trimming: 4 bases; J trimming: 10 bases; junction bases outside the gene matches: 6. This chain's CDR3 is CASSTRTGGAFF. CDR3 sequence (DNA): TGTGCCAGTAGTACCAGGACAGGTGGAGCTTTCTTT.

The chain couples TRBV5-1 to TRBJ1-2; D not resolved. The CDR3 runs to 12 residues. V was pared by 3 bases and J by 8 bases, with 11 bases between. Germline CDR1 and CDR2: SGHRS and YFSETQ. For the CDR3, the DNA is TGCGCCAGCAGCTCGGACCAGGAAGGCTACACCTTC. This translates into CASSSDQEGYTF.

This clone was seen more than once but under ten times. Mismatch with germline at one junction end may stem from a read error. V usage is TRBV6-5 and J usage is TRBJ1-1, with D uncertain. CDR3 length: 15 amino acids. The germline V gene has CDR1 MNHEY and CDR2 SVGAGI. CDR3 sequence: CASRRQGPLKTEAFF. In nucleotides, the CDR3 is TGTGCCAGCAGGCGACAAGGGCCCTTGAAAACTGAAGCTTTCTTT.

This chain joins TRBV7-2 and TRBJ2-1; perhaps TRBD2 as D (5 bases). The CDR3 sequence is 12 residues long. The germline V gene has CDR1 SGHTA and CDR2 FQGNSA. The ends were cut back, 4 bases at V and 10 bases at J, with 11 bases in the middle. CDR3 in amino acids: CASSSSGSEQFF. In DNA, the CDR3 is TGTGCCAGCAGCTCCTCGGGATCGGAGCAGTTCTTC.

The chain joins TRBV13 to TRBJ1-2, with a weak D call TRBD1 (5 bases). There are 13 residues in the CDR3. Germline CDR1 is PRHDT and CDR2 is FYEKMQ (reference sequence). V lost 5 bases and J lost 3, with 10 bases in between. CDR3 nucleotides: TGTGCCAGCAGCGCACAGGATTACTATGGCTACACCTTC. This encodes CASSAQDYYGYTF.

V gene TRBV7-2 combines with J gene TRBJ2-1; 8 bases are a match to TRBD1. V dropped 3 bases and J dropped 2; count of bases not matched to a gene: 3. Germline V gene lookup returns CDR1 SGHTA and CDR2 FQGNSA. The CDR3 is made up of 15 amino acids. The CDR3 sequence is CASSFDRGTYNEQFF. In DNA, the CDR3 is TGTGCCAGCAGCTTCGACAGGGGCACCTACAATGAGCAGTTCTTC.

This clone was seen just once. The gene calls are TRBV13 and TRBJ1-6; D may be TRBD1 (5 bases). The V gene's germline CDR1 is PRHDT and CDR2 FYEKMQ (reference sequence). CDR3 size: 16 residues. V was shortened by 6 bases and J by 6 bases, with 18 bases between the two germline ends. The CDR3 protein is CASRKIKPGRNSPLHF. The CDR3 nucleotides are TGTGCCAGCAGGAAGATCAAACCAGGGCGTAATTCACCCCTCCACTTT.

The V gene is TRBV28, the J gene TRBJ1-6; D possibly corresponds to TRBD1 (5 bases). Germline CDR1 reads MDHEN; CDR2 reads SYDVKM. Trimming took off 4 bases at V and 0 bases at J, with 13 bases between the two ends. The CDR3 extends over 17 amino acids. In DNA form, the CDR3 reads TGTGCCAGCAGTTCGCCGGGACTAGTCTCCTATAATTCACCCCTCCACTTT. Amino acids: CASSSPGLVSYNSPLHF. Based on the CDR3 plus reference TRBV28 and TRBJ1-6, the full variable domain is DVKVTQSSRYLVKRTGEKVFLECVQDMDHENMFWYRQDPGLGLRLIYFSYDVKMKEKGDIPEGYSVSREKKERFSLILESASTNQTSMYLCASSSPGLVSYNSPLHFGNGTRLTVT.

This chain connects TRBV5-1 to TRBJ1-1; D is ambiguous. This CDR3 comprises 13 residues. The V gene's germline CDR1 is SGHRS and CDR2 YFSETQ. V was trimmed by 5 bases and J by 10 bases, leaving 18 bases between them. The CDR3 spells CASSPTPGERAFF. The CDR3 DNA reads TGCGCCAGCAGTCCTACCCCCGGGGAGAGAGCTTTCTTT.

The chain uses TRBV7-2 and TRBJ1-5, with 8 bases lining up with TRBD1. CDR1 SGHTA and CDR2 FQGNSA come from the germline V gene. J lost 2 bases, V lost 5 bases, and 5 bases had no gene match. The CDR3 length is 15 residues. DNA of the CDR3: TGTGCCAGCAGCCCGCAGACAGGGGGCAATCAGCCCCAGCATTTT. Its protein product is CASSPQTGGNQPQHF.

The rearrangement joins TRBV19 to TRBJ2-2, with 10 bases lining up with TRBD2. J was trimmed by 2 bases and V by 8 bases; bases with no gene match: 5. The CDR3 is 15 amino acids. Germline assignment: CDR1 LNHDA and CDR2 SQIVND (reference sequence). The CDR3 nucleotides are TGTGCCAGTGGAGGACTAGCGGTTAACACCGGGGAGCTGTTTTTT. Protein product: CASGGLAVNTGELFF. Looking up the rest from reference TRBV19 and TRBJ2-2 gives the full variable domain: DGGITQSPKYLFRKEGQNVTLSCEQNLNHDAMYWYRQDPGQGLRLIYYSQIVNDFQKGDIAEGYSVSREKKESFPLTVTSAQKNPTAFYLCASGGLAVNTGELFFGEGSRLTVL.

V gene TRBV29-1 combines with J gene TRBJ1-2; D gene ambiguous. Trimming cost V 4 bases and J 0 bases, with 6 bases left between them. Germline CDR1 SQVTM, CDR2 ANQGSEA. This CDR3 has 12 residues. The CDR3 region has the DNA TGCAGCGTTGTTGGGGCTAACTATGGCTACACCTTC. Its protein product is CSVVGANYGYTF.

The chain is built from TRBV28 and TRBJ1-2, with 11 nucleotides matching TRBD1. Germline CDR1 and CDR2: MDHEN and SYDVKM. The V segment lost 6 bases and the J segment 7 bases; nucleotides outside the gene matches: 13. The CDR3 extends over 16 amino acids. The CDR3 sequence is CASSPPGTGGLLGYTF. The CDR3 DNA is TGTGCCAGCAGCCCACCCGGGACAGGGGGTCTTCTTGGCTACACCTTC.

Here the CDR3 reads CASTPWGSQETQYF. The CDR3 DNA is TGTGCCAGCACCCCATGGGGCAGTCAAGAGACCCAGTACTTC. This chain joins TRBV28 and TRBJ2-5; weak D call: TRBD1 (5 bases). Germline assignment: CDR1 MDHEN and CDR2 SYDVKM. The CDR3 is 14 amino acids. V lost 7 bases and J lost 2, with 14 bases in between.

The genes are TRBV19 and TRBJ1-5; no reliable D call. Germline V gene lookup returns CDR1 LNHDA and CDR2 SQIVND (reference sequence). There are 16 residues in the CDR3. V was pared by 2 bases and J by 0 bases, with 11 bases between. The CDR3 sequence is CASSITGRNSNQPQHF. CDR3 DNA: TGTGCCAGTAGTATAACCGGGAGGAATAGCAATCAGCCCCAGCATTTT.